Each of the 7 T cell receptor beta chains below was sequenced from the same sample in a study of cytotoxic CD8 clonotypes in ibrutinib-treated CLL. Using immunoSEQ multiplex PCR, the repertoire was profiled, and TCRdb retains in-frame clones only, with some absent. The sample yields some 150,000 clones, 70% to 80% seen once. Sequencing was performed on PBMCs, taken after 12 months of ibrutinib treatment. Receptor source: a human donor with chronic lymphocytic leukemia.

This sequence joins TRBV28 and TRBJ1-1; 9 bases line up with TRBD1. CDR1 is MDHEN and CDR2 is SYDVKM in the germline V gene. V was pared by 6 bases and J by 4 bases, with 6 bases of the junction left unmatched. The CDR3 totals 14 residues. CDR3 residues: CASRTGGRSTEAFF. The CDR3 nucleotides read TGTGCCAGCAGGACAGGGGGGCGGAGCACTGAAGCTTTCTTT.

The chain's CDR3 is CAITSADTQYF. CDR3 DNA sequence: TGTGCCATCACTTCCGCGGATACGCAGTATTTT. The gene calls are TRBV10-3 and TRBJ2-3; D is unresolved. Looked up from germline, CDR1 is ENHRY and CDR2 is SYGVKD. Between the trimmed V and J ends, which lost 7 bases and 6 bases, there was a span of 8 bases. The CDR3 has 11 residues.

The gene calls are TRBV10-3 and TRBJ2-5; TRBD1 aligns across 11 bases. The CDR3 totals 13 residues. The trim removed 7 bases at V and 4 bases at J, leaving 2 bases unmatched. Per germline, CDR1 ENHRY and CDR2 SYGVKD. The CDR3 bases are TGTGCCATCATGGGACAGGGGGTAGAGACCCAGTACTTC. Protein: CAIMGQGVETQYF.

This chain joins TRBV28 and TRBJ2-3, with TRBD2 identical over 8 bases. The CDR3 has 15 amino acids. The V gene's germline CDR1 is MDHEN and CDR2 SYDVKM. The junction had 9 bases not matched to a gene; V was cut back by 7 bases and J by 3 bases. CDR3 in amino acids: CASIGGAEGTDTQYF. CDR3 nucleotides: TGTGCCAGCATCGGGGGGGCGGAGGGAACAGATACGCAGTATTTT.

This clone was seen a handful of times. The rearrangement joins TRBV7-6 to TRBJ2-7; tentatively, D is TRBD1 (6 bases). V was clipped by 0 bases and J by 5 bases, with 14 bases between them. Germline CDR1 is SGHVS and CDR2 is FNYEAQ. The CDR3 runs 15 residues. In nucleotides, the CDR3 is TGTGCCAGCAGCTTAGCGGTCCAGGGGTTCCACGAGCAGTACTTC. Protein product: CASSLAVQGFHEQYF.

The chain recombines TRBV7-6 with TRBJ2-1, with 10 bases that match TRBD2. V lost 3 bases, J lost 6 bases, and 5 bases stayed unmatched. This CDR3 has 15 residues. Germline CDR1 and CDR2: SGHVS and FNYEAQ. The CDR3 bases are TGTGCCAGCAGCTTCAGCGGGGGGGGTGGCAATGAGCAGTTCTTC. Translation: CASSFSGGGGNEQFF.

This sequence joins TRBV30 and TRBJ1-5; no definite D call. The CDR3 sequence is 14 residues long. The germline V gene encodes CDR1 GTSNPN and CDR2 SVGIG (reference sequence). V gave up 7 bases and J gave up 4 bases, with 17 bases separating them. The CDR3 is CAFQVGIGNQPQHF. The CDR3 bases are TGTGCCTTTCAGGTAGGGATCGGGAATCAGCCCCAGCATTTT. Drawing the rest from reference TRBV30 and TRBJ1-5, the complete variable domain is SQTIHQWPATLVQPVGSPLSLECTVEGTSNPNLYWYRQAAGRGLQLLFYSVGIGQISSEVPQNLSASRPQDRQFILSSKKLLLSDSGFYLCAFQVGIGNQPQHFGDGTRLSIL.